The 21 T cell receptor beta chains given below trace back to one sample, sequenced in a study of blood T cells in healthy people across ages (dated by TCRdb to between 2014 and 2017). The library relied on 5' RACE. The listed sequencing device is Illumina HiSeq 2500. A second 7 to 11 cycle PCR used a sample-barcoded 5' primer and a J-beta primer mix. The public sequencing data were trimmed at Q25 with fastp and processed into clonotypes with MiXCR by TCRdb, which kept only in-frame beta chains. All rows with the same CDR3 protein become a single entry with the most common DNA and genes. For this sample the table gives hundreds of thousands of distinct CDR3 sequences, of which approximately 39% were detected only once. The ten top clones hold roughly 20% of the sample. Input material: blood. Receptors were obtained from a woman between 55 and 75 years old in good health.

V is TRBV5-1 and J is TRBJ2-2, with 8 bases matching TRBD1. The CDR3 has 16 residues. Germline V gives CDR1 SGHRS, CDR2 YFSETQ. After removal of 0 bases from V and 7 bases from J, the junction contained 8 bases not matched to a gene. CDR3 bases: TGCGCCAGCAGCTTGGAAGGACAGGGTCTGATCGGGGAGCTGTTTTTT. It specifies CASSLEGQGLIGELFF.

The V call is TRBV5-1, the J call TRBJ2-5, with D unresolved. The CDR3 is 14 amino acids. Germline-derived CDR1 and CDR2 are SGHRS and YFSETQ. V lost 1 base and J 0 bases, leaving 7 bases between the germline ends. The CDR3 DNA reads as TGCGCCAGCAGCTTGATGGGGAACCAAGAGACCCAGTACTTC. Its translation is CASSLMGNQETQYF. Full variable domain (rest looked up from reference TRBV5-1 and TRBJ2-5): KAGVTQTPRYLIKTRGQQVTLSCSPISGHRSVSWYQQTPGQGLQFLFEYFSETQRNKGNFPGRFSGRQFSNSRSEMNVSTLELGDSALYLCASSLMGNQETQYFGPGTRLLVL.

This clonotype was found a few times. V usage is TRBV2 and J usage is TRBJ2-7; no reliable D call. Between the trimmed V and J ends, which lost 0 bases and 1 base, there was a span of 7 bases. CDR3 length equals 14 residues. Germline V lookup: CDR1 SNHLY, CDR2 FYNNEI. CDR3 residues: CASSEAGWSYEQYF. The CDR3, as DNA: TGTGCCAGCAGTGAAGCAGGGTGGTCCTACGAGCAGTACTTC.

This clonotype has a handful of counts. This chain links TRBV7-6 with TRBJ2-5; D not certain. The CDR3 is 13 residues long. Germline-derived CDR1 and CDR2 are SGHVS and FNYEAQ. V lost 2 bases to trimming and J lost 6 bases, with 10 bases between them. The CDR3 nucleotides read TGTGCCAGCAGCTTAAACTCCCCCCAGACCCAGTACTTC. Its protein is CASSLNSPQTQYF.

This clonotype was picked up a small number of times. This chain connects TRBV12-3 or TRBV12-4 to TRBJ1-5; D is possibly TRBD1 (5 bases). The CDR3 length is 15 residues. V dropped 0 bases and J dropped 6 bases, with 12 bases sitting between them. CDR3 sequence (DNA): TGTGCCAGCAGTTTAGCGGACAACATGGCTCAGCCCCAGCATTTT. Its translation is CASSLADNMAQPQHF.

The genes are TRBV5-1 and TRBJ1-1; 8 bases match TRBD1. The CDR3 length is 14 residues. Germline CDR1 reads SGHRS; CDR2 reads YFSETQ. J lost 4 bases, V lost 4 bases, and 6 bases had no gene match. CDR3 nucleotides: TGCGCCAGCAGCACCGACAGGGGAATCACTGAAGCTTTCTTT. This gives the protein CASSTDRGITEAFF.

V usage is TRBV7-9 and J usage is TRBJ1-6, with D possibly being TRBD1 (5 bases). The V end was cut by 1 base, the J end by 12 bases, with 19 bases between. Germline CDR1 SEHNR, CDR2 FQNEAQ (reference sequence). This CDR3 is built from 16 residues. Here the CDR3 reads CASSLGQRGWGEPLHF. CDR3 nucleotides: TGTGCCAGCAGCTTAGGACAACGAGGATGGGGGGAACCCCTCCACTTT.

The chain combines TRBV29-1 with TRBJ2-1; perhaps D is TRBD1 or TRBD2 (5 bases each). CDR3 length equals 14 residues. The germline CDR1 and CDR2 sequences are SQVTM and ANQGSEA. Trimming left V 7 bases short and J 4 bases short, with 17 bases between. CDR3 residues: CSATGTPNYNEQFF. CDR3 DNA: TGCAGCGCCACCGGGACCCCAAATTACAATGAGCAGTTCTTC.

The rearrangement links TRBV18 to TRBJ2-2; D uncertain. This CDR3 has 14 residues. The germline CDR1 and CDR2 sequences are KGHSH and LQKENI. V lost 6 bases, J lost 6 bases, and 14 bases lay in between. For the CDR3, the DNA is TGTGCCAGCTCTACCACCCAGTTTTCCGGGGAGCTGTTTTTT. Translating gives CASSTTQFSGELFF.

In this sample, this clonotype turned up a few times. The CDR3 bases are TGTGCCAGCAGTACGACCGGGACAGACTACGAGCAGTACTTC. As protein: CASSTTGTDYEQYF. The chain has TRBV6-6 and TRBJ2-7; 7 nucleotides align to TRBD1. There are 14 residues in the CDR3. The germline gives CDR1 MNHNY, CDR2 SVGAGI (reference sequence). After removal of 5 bases from V and 3 bases from J, the junction contained 7 bases not matched to a gene.

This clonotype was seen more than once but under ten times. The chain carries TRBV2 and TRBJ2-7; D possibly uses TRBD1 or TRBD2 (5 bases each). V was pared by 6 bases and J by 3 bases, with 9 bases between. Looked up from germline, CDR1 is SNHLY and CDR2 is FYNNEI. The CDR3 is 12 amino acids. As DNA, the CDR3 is TGTGCCAGCAGAGTGGGGGACTACGAGCAGTACTTC. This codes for CASRVGDYEQYF.

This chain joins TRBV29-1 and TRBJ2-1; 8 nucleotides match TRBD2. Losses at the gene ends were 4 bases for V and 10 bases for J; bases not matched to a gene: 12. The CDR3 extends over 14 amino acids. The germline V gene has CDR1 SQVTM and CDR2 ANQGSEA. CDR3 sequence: CSVAPLAENYEQFF. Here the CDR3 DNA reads TGCAGCGTTGCCCCACTAGCGGAGAACTACGAGCAGTTCTTC.

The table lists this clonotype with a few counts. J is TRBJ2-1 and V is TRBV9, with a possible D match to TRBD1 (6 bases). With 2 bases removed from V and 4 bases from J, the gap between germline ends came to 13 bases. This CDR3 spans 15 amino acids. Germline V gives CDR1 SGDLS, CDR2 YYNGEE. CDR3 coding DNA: TGTGCCAGCAGCGTTAGTTGGCAGGGGTACAATGAGCAGTTCTTC. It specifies CASSVSWQGYNEQFF.

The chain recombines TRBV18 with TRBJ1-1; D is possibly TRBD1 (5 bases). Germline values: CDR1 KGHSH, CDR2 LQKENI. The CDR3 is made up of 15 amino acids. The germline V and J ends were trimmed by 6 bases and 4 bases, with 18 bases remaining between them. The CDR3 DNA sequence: TGTGCCAGCTCCGACAGTGGGGTAATAGGCACTGAAGCTTTCTTT. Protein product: CASSDSGVIGTEAFF.

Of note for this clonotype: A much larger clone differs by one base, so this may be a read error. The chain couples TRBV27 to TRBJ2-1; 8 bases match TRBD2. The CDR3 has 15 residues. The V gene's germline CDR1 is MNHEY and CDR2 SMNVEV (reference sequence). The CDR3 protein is CANSFPGRENNEQFF. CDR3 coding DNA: TGTGCCAACAGTTTTCCCGGGAGGGAGAACAATGAGCAGTTCTTC.

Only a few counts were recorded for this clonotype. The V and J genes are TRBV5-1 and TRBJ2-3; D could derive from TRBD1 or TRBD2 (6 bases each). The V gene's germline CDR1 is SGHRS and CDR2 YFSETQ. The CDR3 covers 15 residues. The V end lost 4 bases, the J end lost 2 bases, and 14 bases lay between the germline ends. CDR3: CASSKGGEPTDTQYF. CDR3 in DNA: TGCGCCAGCAGCAAGGGGGGAGAACCCACAGATACGCAGTATTTT.

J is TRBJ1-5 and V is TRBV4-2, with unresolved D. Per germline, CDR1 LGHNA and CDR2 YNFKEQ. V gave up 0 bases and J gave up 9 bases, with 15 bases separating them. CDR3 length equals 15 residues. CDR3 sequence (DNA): TGTGCCAGCAGCCAAGATCGTCCCGGCGACGGGCCCCAGCATTTT. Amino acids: CASSQDRPGDGPQHF.

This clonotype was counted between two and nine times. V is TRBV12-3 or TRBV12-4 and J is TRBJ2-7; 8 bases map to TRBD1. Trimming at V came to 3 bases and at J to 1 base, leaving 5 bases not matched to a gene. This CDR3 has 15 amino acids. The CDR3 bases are TGTGCCAGCAGTTTTGTGAGACAGGGGTCCTACGAGCAGTACTTC. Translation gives CASSFVRQGSYEQYF.

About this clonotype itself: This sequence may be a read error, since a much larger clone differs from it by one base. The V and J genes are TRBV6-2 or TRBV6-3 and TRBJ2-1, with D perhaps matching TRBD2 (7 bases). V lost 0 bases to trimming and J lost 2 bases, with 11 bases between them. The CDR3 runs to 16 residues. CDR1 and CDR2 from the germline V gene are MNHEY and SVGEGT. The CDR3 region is CASSYSRGGAYNEQFF. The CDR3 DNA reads TGTGCCAGCAGTTACTCTAGGGGGGGCGCCTACAATGAGCAGTTCTTC.

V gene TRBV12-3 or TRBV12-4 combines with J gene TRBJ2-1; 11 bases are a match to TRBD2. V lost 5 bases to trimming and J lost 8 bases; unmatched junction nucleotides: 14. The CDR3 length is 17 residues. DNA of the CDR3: TGTGCCAGCAGTCCCGTAGCGGGGGGGCCTCTTTTGGATGAGCAGTTCTTC. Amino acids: CASSPVAGGPLLDEQFF.

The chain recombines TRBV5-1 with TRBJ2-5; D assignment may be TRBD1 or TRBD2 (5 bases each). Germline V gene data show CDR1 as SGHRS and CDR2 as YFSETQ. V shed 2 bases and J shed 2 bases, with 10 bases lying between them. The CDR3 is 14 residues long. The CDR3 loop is CASSFGTAQETQYF. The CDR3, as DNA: TGCGCCAGCAGCTTTGGGACGGCTCAAGAGACCCAGTACTTC.